The next 3 T cell receptor beta chains were all read from a single sample in a study of shared clonotypes between healthy human individuals. Sequencing was performed with immunoSEQ multiplex PCR; in TCRdb, only in-frame clones are kept and a portion is missing. The sample holds 2 million or so clones, 95% seen once. Sequenced sample: naive CD4+ T cells sorted from blood. The subset was: CD45RA+ positively selected. The source is a man aged 18 to 29 in good health.

The chain is built from TRBV25-1 and TRBJ2-5; D is possibly TRBD1 or TRBD2 (6 bases each). The CDR3 extends over 14 amino acids. V was shortened by 7 bases and J by 4 bases, with 16 bases between the two germline ends. Per germline, CDR1 MGHDK and CDR2 SYGVNS. This CDR3 reads CASKSPGGGETQYF. The CDR3 DNA sequence: TGTGCCAGCAAATCCCCCGGGGGCGGAGAGACCCAGTACTTC.

Comment on this clone: The junction does not match germline at one end; this may be a read error. The chain uses TRBV7-7 and TRBJ2-3; no reliable D call. The CDR3 extends over 13 amino acids. Per the germline V gene, CDR1 is SSHAT and CDR2 is FNYEAQ (reference sequence). The CDR3 loop is CASSLGITDTQYF. DNA for the CDR3: TGTGCTAGCAGCCTAGGCATCACAGATACGCAGTATTTT.

On this clone: This CDR3 is also generated by other DNA sequences in the sample. The chain couples TRBV20-1 to TRBJ2-3, with 8 bases that match TRBD2. The CDR3 consists of 11 residues. After removal of 6 bases from V and 5 bases from J, the junction contained 1 base not matched to a gene. Germline assignment: CDR1 DFQATT and CDR2 SNEGSKA (reference sequence). The CDR3 sequence is CSARGGDTQYF. The CDR3 region has the DNA TGCAGTGCCCGGGGGGGAGATACGCAGTATTTT.